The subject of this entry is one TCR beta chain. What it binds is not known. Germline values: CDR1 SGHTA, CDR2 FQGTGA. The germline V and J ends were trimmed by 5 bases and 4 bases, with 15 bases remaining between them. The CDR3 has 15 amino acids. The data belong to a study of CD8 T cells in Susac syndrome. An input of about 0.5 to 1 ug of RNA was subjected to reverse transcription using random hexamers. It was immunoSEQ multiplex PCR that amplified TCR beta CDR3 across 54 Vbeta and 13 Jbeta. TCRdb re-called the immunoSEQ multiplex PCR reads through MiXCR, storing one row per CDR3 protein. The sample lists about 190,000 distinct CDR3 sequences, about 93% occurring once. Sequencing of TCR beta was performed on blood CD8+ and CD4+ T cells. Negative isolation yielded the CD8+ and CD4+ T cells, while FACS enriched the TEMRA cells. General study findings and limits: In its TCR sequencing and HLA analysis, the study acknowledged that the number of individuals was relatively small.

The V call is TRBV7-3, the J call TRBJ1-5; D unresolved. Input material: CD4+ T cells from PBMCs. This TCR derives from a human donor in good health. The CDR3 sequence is CASSPTGGRNQPQHF. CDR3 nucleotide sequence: TGTGCCAGCAGCCCTACCGGAGGCAGGAATCAGCCCCAGCATTTT.